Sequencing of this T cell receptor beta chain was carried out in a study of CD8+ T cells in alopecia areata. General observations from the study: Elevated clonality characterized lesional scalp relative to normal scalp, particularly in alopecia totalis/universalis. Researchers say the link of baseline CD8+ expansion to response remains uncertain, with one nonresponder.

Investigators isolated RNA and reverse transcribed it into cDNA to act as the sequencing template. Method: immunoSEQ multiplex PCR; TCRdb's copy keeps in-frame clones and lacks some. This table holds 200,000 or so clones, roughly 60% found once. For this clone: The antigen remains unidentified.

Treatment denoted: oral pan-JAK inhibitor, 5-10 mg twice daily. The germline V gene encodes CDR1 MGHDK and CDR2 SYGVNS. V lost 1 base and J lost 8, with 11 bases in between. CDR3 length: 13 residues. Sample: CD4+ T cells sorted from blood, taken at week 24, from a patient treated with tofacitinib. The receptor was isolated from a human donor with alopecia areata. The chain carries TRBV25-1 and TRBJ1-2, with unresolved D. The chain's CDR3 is CASSEWGDNGYTF. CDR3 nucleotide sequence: TGTGCCAGCAGTGAATGGGGAGATAACGGCTACACCTTC.